The T cell receptor beta chain under discussion was sequenced for a study of blood T cells in healthy people across ages. For the study at large: Template switching captured about one barcoded beta molecule per two T cells. Regarding the study as a whole: CMV infection status of these donors was not known. TCR beta diversity tracked closely with naive T cell percentage.

The use of a sample-barcoded 5' primer and a J-beta primer mix characterized a second PCR of 7 to 11 cycles. TCRdb independently ran MiXCR on the 5' RACE reads; one entry per CDR3 protein. The sample lists 910,000 or so distinct CDR3 sequences, 51% occurring once. As for this clonotype: As yet, its antigen is unknown.

Trimming removed 7 bases from V and 5 bases from J, with 14 bases in between. Germline CDR1 is SEHNR and CDR2 is FQNEAQ (reference sequence). This CDR3 region has 13 residues. Sequences were obtained from blood. This chain joins TRBV7-9 and TRBJ2-5; D is uncertain. The TCR was taken from a woman in her sixties or seventies in good health. For the CDR3, the DNA is TGTGCCAGCATCCTAGTTGGGGTGGAGACCCAGTACTTC. Translation gives CASILVGVETQYF.